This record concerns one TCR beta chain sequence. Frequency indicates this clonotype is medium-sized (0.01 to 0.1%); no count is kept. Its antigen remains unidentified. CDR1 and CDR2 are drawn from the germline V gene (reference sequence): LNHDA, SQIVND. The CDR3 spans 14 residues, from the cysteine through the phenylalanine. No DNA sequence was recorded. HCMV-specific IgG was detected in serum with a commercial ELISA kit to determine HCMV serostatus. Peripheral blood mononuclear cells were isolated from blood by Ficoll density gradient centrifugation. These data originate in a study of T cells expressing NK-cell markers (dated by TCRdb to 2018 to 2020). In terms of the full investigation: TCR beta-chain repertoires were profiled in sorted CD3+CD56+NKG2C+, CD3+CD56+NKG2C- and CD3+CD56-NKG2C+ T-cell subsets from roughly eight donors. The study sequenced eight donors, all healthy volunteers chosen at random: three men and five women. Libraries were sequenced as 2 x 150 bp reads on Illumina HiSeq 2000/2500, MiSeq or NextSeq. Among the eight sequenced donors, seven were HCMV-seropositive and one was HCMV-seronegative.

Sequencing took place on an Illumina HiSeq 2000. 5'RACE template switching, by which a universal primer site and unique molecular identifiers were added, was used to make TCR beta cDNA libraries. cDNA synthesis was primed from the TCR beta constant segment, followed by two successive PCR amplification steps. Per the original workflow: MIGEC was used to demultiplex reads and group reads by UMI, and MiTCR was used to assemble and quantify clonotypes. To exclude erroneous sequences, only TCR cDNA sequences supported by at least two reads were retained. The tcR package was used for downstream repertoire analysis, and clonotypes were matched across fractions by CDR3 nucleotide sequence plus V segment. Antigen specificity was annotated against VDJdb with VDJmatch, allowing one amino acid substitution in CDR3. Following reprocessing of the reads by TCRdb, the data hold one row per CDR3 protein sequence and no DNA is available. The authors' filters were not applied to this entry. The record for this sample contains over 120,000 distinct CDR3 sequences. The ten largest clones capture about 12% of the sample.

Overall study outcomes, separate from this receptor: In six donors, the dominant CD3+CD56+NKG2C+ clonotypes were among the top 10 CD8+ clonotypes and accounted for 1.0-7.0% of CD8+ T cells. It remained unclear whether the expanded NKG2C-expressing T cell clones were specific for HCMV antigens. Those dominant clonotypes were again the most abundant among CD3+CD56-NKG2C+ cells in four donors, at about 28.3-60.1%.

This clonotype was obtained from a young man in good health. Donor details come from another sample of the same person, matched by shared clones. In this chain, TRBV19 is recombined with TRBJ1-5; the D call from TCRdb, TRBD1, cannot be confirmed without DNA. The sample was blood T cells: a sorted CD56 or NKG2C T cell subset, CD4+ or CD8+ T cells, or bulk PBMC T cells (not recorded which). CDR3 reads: CASSMGTDLQPQHF. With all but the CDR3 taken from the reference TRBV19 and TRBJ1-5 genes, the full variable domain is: DGGITQSPKYLFRKEGQNVTLSCEQNLNHDAMYWYRQDPGQGLRLIYYSQIVNDFQKGDIAEGYSVSREKKESFPLTVTSAQKNPTAFYLCASSMGTDLQPQHFGDGTRLSIL.